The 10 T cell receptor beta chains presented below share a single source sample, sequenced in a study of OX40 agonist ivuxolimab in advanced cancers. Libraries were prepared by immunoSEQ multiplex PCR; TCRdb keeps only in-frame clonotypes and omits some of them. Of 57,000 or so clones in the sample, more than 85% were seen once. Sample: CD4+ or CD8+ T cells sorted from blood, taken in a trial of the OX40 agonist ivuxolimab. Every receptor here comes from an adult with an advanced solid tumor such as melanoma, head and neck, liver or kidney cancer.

CDR3 nucleotides: TGTGCCAGCAGCGTAGAGGTGAACACTGAAGCTTTCTTT. The encoded protein is CASSVEVNTEAFF. The chain joins TRBV9 to TRBJ1-1; D is uncertain. CDR1 and CDR2 (germline): SGDLS, YYNGEE. Trimming took 0 bases from V and 0 from J, leaving 3 bases between them. CDR3 length: 13 residues.

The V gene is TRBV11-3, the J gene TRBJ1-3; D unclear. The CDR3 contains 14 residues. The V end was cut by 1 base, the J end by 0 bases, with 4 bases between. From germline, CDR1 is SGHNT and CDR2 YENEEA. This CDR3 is CASSLGDSGNTIYF. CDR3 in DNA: TGTGCCAGCAGCTTAGGCGACTCTGGAAACACCATATATTTT.

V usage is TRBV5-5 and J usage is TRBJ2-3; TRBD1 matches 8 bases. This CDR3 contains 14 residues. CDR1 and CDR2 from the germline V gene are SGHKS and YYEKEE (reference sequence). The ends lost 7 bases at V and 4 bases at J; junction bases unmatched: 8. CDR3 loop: CASAGTGGADTQYF. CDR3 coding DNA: TGTGCCAGCGCTGGGACAGGAGGTGCAGATACGCAGTATTTT.

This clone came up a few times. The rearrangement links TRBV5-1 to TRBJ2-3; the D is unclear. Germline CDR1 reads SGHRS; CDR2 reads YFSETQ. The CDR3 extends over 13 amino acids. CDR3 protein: CAARAASTDTQYF. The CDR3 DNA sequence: TGCGCTGCCCGCGCGGCTAGCACAGATACGCAGTATTTT. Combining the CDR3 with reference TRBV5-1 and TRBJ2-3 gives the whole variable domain KAGVTQTPRYLIKTRGQQVTLSCSPISGHRSVSWYQQTPGQGLQFLFEYFSETQRNKGNFPGRFSGRQFSNSRSEMNVSTLELGDSALYLCAARAASTDTQYFGPGTRLTVL.

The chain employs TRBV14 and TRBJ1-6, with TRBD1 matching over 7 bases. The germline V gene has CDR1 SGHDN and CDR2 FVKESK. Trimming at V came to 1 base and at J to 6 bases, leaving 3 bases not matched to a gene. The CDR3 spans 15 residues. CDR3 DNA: TGTGCCAGCAGCCAAGCCAGGGGGATTAATTCACCCCTCCACTTT. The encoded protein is CASSQARGINSPLHF.

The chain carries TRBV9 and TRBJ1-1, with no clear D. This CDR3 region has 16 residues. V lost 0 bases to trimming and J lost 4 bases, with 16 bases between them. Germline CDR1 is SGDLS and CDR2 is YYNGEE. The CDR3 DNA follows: TGTGCCAGCAGCGTAGATCCAACACCTCGGAGCACTGAAGCTTTCTTT. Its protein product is CASSVDPTPRSTEAFF.

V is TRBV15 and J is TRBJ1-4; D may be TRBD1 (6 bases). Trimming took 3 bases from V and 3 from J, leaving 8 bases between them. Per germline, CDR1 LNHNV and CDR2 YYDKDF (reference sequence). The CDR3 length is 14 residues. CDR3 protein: CATSSQGSNEKLFF. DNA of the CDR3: TGTGCCACCAGCAGTCAGGGGTCTAATGAAAAACTGTTTTTT.

The CDR3 region has the DNA TGTGCCAGCAGCCTGGGACTAGCGGGAGCAGAGACCCAGTACTTC. This codes for CASSLGLAGAETQYF. J is TRBJ2-5 and V is TRBV7-8; TRBD2 matches 14 bases. The CDR3 length is 15 residues. V lost 5 bases to trimming and J lost 4 bases; unmatched junction nucleotides: 3. CDR1 is SGHVS and CDR2 is FQNEAQ in the germline V gene.

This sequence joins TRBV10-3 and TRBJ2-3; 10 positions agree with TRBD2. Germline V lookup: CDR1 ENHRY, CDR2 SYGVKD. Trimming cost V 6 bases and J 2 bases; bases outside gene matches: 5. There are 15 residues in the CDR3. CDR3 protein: CAIRGTSAYTDTQYF. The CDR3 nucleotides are TGTGCCATCAGAGGGACTAGCGCCTACACAGATACGCAGTATTTT.

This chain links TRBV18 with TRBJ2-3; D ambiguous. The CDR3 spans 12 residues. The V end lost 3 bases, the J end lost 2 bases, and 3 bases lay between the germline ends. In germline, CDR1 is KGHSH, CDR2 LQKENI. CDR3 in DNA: TGTGCCAGCTCACCCACCACAGATACGCAGTATTTT. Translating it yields CASSPTTDTQYF.